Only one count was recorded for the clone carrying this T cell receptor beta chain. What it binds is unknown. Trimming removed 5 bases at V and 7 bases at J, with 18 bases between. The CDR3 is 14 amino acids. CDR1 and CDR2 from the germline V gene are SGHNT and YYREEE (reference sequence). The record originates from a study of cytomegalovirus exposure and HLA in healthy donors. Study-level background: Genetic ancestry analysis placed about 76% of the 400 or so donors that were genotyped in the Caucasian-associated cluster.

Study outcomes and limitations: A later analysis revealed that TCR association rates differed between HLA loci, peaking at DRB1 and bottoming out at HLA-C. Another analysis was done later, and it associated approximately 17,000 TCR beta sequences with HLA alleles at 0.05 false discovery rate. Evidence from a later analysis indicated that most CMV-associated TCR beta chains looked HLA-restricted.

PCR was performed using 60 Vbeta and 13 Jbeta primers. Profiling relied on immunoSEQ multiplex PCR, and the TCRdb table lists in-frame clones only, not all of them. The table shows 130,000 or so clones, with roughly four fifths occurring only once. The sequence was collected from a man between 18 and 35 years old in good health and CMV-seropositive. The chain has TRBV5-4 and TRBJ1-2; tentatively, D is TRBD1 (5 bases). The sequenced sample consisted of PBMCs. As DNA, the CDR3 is TGTGCCAGCAGTTCACTCCAGGGTTTGGGTGGCTACACCTTC. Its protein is CASSSLQGLGGYTF. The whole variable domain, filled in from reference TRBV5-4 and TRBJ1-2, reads ETGVTQSPTHLIKTRGQQVTLRCSSQSGHNTVSWYQQALGQGPQFIFQYYREEENGRGNFPPRFSGLQFPNYSSELNVNALELDDSALYLCASSSLQGLGGYTFGSGTRLTVV.